The clone carrying this T cell receptor (beta chain) was recorded at least ten times. This entry belongs to a study of early T cells in non-severe SARS-CoV-2 infection. The CDR3 is 14 amino acids. V was shortened by 3 bases and J by 3 bases, with 10 bases between the two germline ends. Germline V CDR1 and CDR2: SGHTA, FQGNSA. Individual cDNA molecules carried attached unique molecular identifiers. TCRdb used MiXCR to reprocess the 5' RACE reads, holding one entry per CDR3 protein. The table has about 66,000 distinct CDR3 sequences, 9.1% seen once. This TCR came from an adult who was a healthcare worker with PCR-confirmed SARS-CoV-2 infection or an uninfected control (not recorded which). The J gene is TRBJ2-3, the V gene TRBV7-2; D may be TRBD2 (5 bases). Sequenced material: whole blood. The CDR3 bases are TGTGCCAGCAGCTTTGGACTGGCGACAGATACGCAGTATTTT. This encodes CASSFGLATDTQYF. The variable domain in full, with the rest retrieved from reference TRBV7-2 and TRBJ2-3, is GAGVSQSPSNKVTEKGKDVELRCDPISGHTALYWYRQSLGQGLEFLIYFQGNSAPDKSGLPSDRFSAERTGGSVSTLTIQRTQQEDSAVYLCASSFGLATDTQYFGPGTRLTVL.